These T cell receptor beta chains were read from a single sample in a study of blood T cell repertoires in COVID-19. Assay: immunoSEQ multiplex PCR; the TCRdb copy retains only in-frame clones and omits some. The data contain 78,000 or so clones, approximately 80% of them seen just once; the ten biggest clones take up about 6%. The sample consisted of peripheral blood. The receptors here all came from a woman aged 60-75 years with acute or convalescent COVID-19. CDR3s include the opening cysteine and the closing phenylalanine or tryptophan. A D gene is named only where the DNA matches it firmly. Rows may omit the clone size; those that give it use once, few, many or a size class.

size,J,D,V,CDR3,DNA
.,TRBJ1-1,.,TRBV5-1,CASIAEGTEAFF,TGCGCCAGCATAGCCGAGGGCACTGAAGCTTTCTTT
few,TRBJ1-1,TRBD1,TRBV6-6,CAGNRGGNTEAFF,TGTGCCGGGAACAGGGGAGGGAACACTGAAGCTTTCTTT
.,TRBJ1-6,TRBD1,TRBV10-3,CAISPNGQGNFPLHF,TGTGCCATCAGTCCCAACGGACAGGGTAATTTTCCCCTCCACTTT
.,TRBJ1-4,.,TRBV2,CASSLQGPNEKLFF,TGTGCCAGCAGTCTACAGGGCCCCAATGAAAAACTGTTTTTT
once,TRBJ1-2,TRBD1,TRBV15,CATSGRGDRVGGGYTF,TGTGCCACCAGCGGACGCGGGGACAGGGTGGGTGGAGGCTACACCTTC
.,TRBJ2-3,TRBD1,TRBV7-3,CASSAGGSGDTQYF,TGTGCCAGCTCGGCAGGGGGCTCGGGAGATACGCAGTATTTT
once,TRBJ2-3,.,TRBV7-6,CASSLGHSTDTQYF,TGTGCCAGCAGCCTTGGGCATAGCACAGATACGCAGTATTTT
.,TRBJ2-7,.,TRBV27,CASSSYTGYEQYF,TGTGCCAGCAGTTCTTATACTGGTTACGAGCAGTACTTC
.,TRBJ2-2,TRBD1,TRBV2,CARGTANTGELFF,TGTGCCAGAGGGACAGCGAACACCGGGGAGCTGTTTTTT
.,TRBJ2-7,.,TRBV3-1/TRBV3-2,CASSSAGTAGEQYF,TGTGCCAGCAGTTCTGCCGGGACAGCGGGCGAGCAGTACTTC
.,TRBJ2-5,TRBD1,TRBV2,CASRRGQGFAETQYF,TGTGCCAGCAGACGCGGACAGGGATTCGCGGAGACCCAGTACTTC
.,TRBJ1-1,.,TRBV6-2/TRBV6-3,CASSYGEGNTEAFF,TGTGCCAGCAGTTACGGGGAGGGGAACACTGAAGCTTTCTTT
.,TRBJ1-3,.,TRBV12-3/TRBV12-4,CASSFGTGNTIYF,TGTGCCAGCAGTTTCGGGACTGGAAACACCATATATTTT
once,TRBJ2-1,TRBD1,TRBV6-5,CASSRTGGGNNEQFF,TGTGCCAGCAGTAGGACAGGGGGCGGAAACAATGAGCAGTTCTTC
.,TRBJ1-2,TRBD1,TRBV7-2,CASSHRDSGALYGYTF,TGTGCCAGCAGCCACCGGGACAGTGGGGCTCTCTATGGCTACACCTTC
.,TRBJ1-6,TRBD1,TRBV3-1/TRBV3-2,CASSPPGQNNSPLHF,TGTGCCAGCAGCCCACCGGGACAGAATAATTCACCCCTCCACTTT
.,TRBJ1-3,TRBD1,TRBV6-5,CASSRDSGNTIYF,TGTGCCAGCAGTCGGGACAGTGGAAACACCATATATTTT